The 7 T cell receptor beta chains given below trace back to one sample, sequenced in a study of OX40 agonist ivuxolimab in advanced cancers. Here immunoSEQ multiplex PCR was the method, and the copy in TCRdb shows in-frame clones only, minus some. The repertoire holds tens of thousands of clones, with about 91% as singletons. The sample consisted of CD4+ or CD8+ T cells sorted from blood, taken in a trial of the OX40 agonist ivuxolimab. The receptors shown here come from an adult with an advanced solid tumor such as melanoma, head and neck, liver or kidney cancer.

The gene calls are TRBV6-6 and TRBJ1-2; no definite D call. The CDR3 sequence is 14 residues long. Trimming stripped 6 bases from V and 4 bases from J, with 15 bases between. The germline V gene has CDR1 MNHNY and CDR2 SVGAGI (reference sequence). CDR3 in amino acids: CASSPGIGAYGYTF. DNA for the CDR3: TGTGCCAGCAGCCCCGGGATCGGTGCCTATGGCTACACCTTC.

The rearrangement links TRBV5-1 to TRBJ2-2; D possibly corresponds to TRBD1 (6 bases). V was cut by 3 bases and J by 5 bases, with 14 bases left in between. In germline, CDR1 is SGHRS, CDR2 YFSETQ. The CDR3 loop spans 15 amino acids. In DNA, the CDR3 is TGCGCCAGCAGCTATCTCGGGACACTTACCGGGGAGCTGTTTTTT. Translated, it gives CASSYLGTLTGELFF.

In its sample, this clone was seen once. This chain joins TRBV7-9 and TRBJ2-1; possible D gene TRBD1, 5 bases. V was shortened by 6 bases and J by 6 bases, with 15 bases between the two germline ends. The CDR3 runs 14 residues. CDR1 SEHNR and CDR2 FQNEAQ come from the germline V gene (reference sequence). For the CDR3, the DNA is TGTGCCAGCAGACCAGACAGTTCTCTCAATGAGCAGTTCTTC. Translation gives CASRPDSSLNEQFF.

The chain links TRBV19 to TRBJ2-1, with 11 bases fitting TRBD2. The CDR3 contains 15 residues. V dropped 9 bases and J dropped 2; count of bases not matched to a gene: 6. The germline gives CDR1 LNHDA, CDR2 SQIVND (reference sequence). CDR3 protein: CASQPTSGAYNEQFF. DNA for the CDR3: TGTGCCAGCCAGCCGACTAGCGGGGCCTACAATGAGCAGTTCTTC.

The CDR3 DNA follows: TGCGCCAGCAGCTTCCGACTAGCGGGGGACTCCTACGAGCAGTACTTC. Amino acid sequence: CASSFRLAGDSYEQYF. This chain uses TRBV4-1 with TRBJ2-7; the match to TRBD2 covers 12 bases. This CDR3 is 16 amino acids long. The V gene's germline CDR1 is MGHRA and CDR2 YSYEKL. V trimming: 5 bases; J trimming: 0 bases; junction bases outside the gene matches: 5.

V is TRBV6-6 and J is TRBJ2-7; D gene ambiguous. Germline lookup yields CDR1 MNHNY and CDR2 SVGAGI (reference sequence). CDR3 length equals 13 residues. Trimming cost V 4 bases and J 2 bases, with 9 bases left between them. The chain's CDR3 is CASSSTPTYEQYF. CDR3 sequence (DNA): TGTGCCAGCAGTTCGACACCAACCTACGAGCAGTACTTC.

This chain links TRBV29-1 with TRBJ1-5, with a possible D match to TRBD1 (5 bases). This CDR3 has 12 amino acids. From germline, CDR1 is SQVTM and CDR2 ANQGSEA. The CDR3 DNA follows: TGCGCGGCAGGGTTTAGCAATCAGCCCCAGCATTTT. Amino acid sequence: CAAGFSNQPQHF.